The clone carrying this TCR beta chain was detected ten times or more. Its antigen is undetermined. Germline lookup yields CDR1 LGHNA and CDR2 YNFKEQ. Trimming removed 0 bases from V and 11 bases from J, with 11 bases in between. There are 14 residues in the CDR3. The data originate from a study of identical twins. Study-level findings and limits: Diverse VJ usage suggested most zero-insertion clonotypes were not invariant T cells. The degree of excess twin sharing was weaker in beta out-of-frame sequences.

TCRdb independently ran MiXCR on the 5' RACE reads; one entry per CDR3 protein. The sample includes around 240,000 distinct CDR3 sequences, roughly a tenth of them seen just once. The clonotype originates from a man in his forties or fifties in good health. The rearrangement links TRBV4-2 to TRBJ1-6; the D gene is possibly TRBD1 (5 bases). The sequenced sample was memory T cells sorted from blood. Here the CDR3 DNA reads TGTGCCAGCAGCCAAGATCTCGGGGGTCCACCCCTCCACTTT. It yields the protein CASSQDLGGPPLHF.